This T cell receptor beta chain derives from a study of cytomegalovirus exposure and HLA in healthy donors (dated 2017 in TCRdb). Broadly, across the study: According to an earlier analysis of a few hundred of the donors, some 180 million T cells yielded 90 million to 140 million unique TCR beta sequences and about 300 Gb of sequence data. Roughly 300 gigabases of sequencing data and tens of millions of unique TCR sequences were included in an early release covering 550 to 650 HLA-typed donors. Of the approximately 370 genotyped donors, 81% were placed in the genetic ancestry cluster associated with self-reported Caucasian donors. The aim of the study was to test whether cataloging public T cell receptors could identify signatures of past pathogen exposure. Using immunosequencing, the study profiled T cell repertoires from about 610 subjects and related those repertoires to cytomegalovirus serostatus. A separate validation cohort of 90 to 150 different subjects was used in addition to the approximately 700-subject first cohort. The study combined high-throughput TCR immunosequencing, statistical association of individual TCRs with disease status, and machine learning to predict cytomegalovirus infection status. To study patterns of TCR occurrence, a later analysis re-analyzed previously published TCR beta repertoires from 600 to 750 donors and added high-resolution HLA genotyping. The later analysis used no new phenotypic data to find candidate immune exposures, relying instead on TCR beta sequences and their occurrence across donors. In an earlier analysis of around 540 of the donors, high-throughput TCR beta sequencing was used to judge whether each TCR beta V gene segment behaved as functional or pseudogenic. Donor age, sex, ethnicity and CMV serostatus were collected together with the repertoire data. A later genetic analysis used genome-wide SNP genotypes for about 55% of the 666 donors, treating that subset as a discovery cohort. Every discovery cohort repertoire had been produced on one sequencing platform. HLA typing included class I and class II loci at four-digit resolution. Typing coverage varied by locus: roughly 629-640 donors for A, B, C, DRB1 and DQB1; approximately 500 for DQA1; more than 600 for DPA1; roughly 450 for DPB1. Because of strong linkage in the cohort, five DR-DQ haplotypes were treated as single units for association and clustering. On average, roughly 240,000 unique TCR beta nucleotide sequences were sequenced per donor among a few hundred genotyped donors of the cohort, with roughly 18% of those sequences being non-productive. What the work shows at the level of the full study, not this receptor alone: Specific HLA alleles were associated with about 17,000 TCR beta sequences at a false discovery rate of 0.05 in a later analysis. In a later analysis, most CMV-associated TCR beta chains were found to appear HLA-restricted, with HLA associations seemingly driven largely by CMV exposure. In a later analysis, TCR association rates were found to vary across HLA loci, with the most associated TCRs seen for DRB1 alleles and the fewest for HLA-C alleles. In vitro tests confirmed that a few of the cytomegalovirus-associated TCR beta chains recognize cytomegalovirus antigens. According to a later analysis, parvovirus B19, influenza, CMV and Epstein-Barr virus appeared linked to several top co-occurrence clusters. In an earlier analysis of around 600 of the donors, most TCR beta V segments were observed in productive rearrangements about 87% or about 30% of the time, broadly matching IMGT annotations. The cohort was sequenced for TCR beta chains only, and without alpha or paired-chain data the features that could be detected were limited. A total of roughly 160 TCR beta chains were listed by the study as associated with cytomegalovirus. Cytomegalovirus status was reported to be diagnosed by the classifier with high specificity and sensitivity in both the original and validation cohorts. According to the authors, the approach could potentially be generalized to other disease states and immunological phenotypes. Presence/absence analyses assumed roughly uniform sequencing depth across donors, an assumption that may not hold. Linkage disequilibrium might explain the correlated functional status among segregating V segments, but an unknown experimental factor could not be excluded. CMV serostatus was the only immune exposure information available for the cohort. A later analysis found that HLA-associated TCR beta chains were more clonally expanded and had lower generation probabilities than equally common non-associated chains. According to a later genetic analysis, donors in an Asian-associated ancestry cluster had fewer N-insertions in productive TCRs than the approximately 650-donor mean. Some IMGT-functional V segments, including TRBV6-2 and TRBV6-3, could not be told apart with the 87-base-pair reads, so those segments were excluded. Over 15 rarely observed V segments, including chromosome 9 orphons, were excluded from the earlier analysis of about 500 of the donors because counts were too low. An association between a missense DCLRE1C variant and V-gene and J-gene trimming of TCR beta chains was found in a later genetic analysis and replicated in an independent cohort. Because HLA typing was missing for some donors at each locus, association tests included only the typed subset. While some public TCRs were present in many individuals, most TCR sequences turned up only very rarely across donors. A further reported finding was that TCR beta sequences accurately predicted the HLA-A and HLA-B alleles for most subjects in the first cohort. When HLA alleles, especially DR and DQ, strongly co-occurred, attributing TCR associations to individual alleles was difficult. A group of highly shared sequence variants was considered likely to be a technical artifact of the sequencing pipeline.

The receptor library was made with the immunoSEQ multiplex PCR assay. For the multiplex PCR, a mixture combining 60 forward primers for TCR Vbeta segments and 13 reverse primers for TCR Jbeta segments was used. Amplification of the CDR3 region of rearranged TCR beta genes was performed with a multiplex PCR assay on genomic DNA. On the Illumina HiSeq System, the amplified TCR beta libraries were sequenced as 87-base-pair reads. Processing in the source paper ran as follows. In a later analysis, some 80 million unique TCR beta chains were counted across the roughly 610 repertoires, and roughly 11 million of these chains were shared by at least two donors. Raw reads were error-corrected and collapsed into unique sequences by a nearest-neighbor algorithm in which closely related sequences were merged to remove PCR and sequencing errors. Alignment of CDR3 sequences to IMGT reference sequences was used to assign V, D and J gene segments. For a sequence to be retained, at least a six-nucleotide match to both a V gene segment and a J gene segment was required. A rearrangement was called productive if the CDR3 had no stop codons and remained in frame with V and J, and every other rearrangement was called non-productive. Following IMGT convention, CDR3 was defined as the stretch from the second conserved V-encoded cysteine to the conserved J-encoded phenylalanine. The earlier analysis of a few hundred of the donors excluded any sequence lacking an unambiguous match to a single V gene segment. In an earlier analysis of several hundred of the donors, V segments were called functional above 56.7% productive rearrangements and were called segregating when the between-donor standard deviation exceeded 5%. A statistical classification framework was built for diagnosing cytomegalovirus status from the catalog of TCR beta chain sequences. V and J gene assignment, in a later analysis, came from comparing TCR nucleotide sequences with IMGT/GENE-DB human TR gene sequences. In a later analysis, CDR3 sequences and most-parsimonious VDJ recombination scenarios were assigned using the TCRdist pipeline. In a later analysis, each TCR beta chain was defined by its CDR3 amino acid sequence together with its V-gene family, and reads lacking a unique V-gene family were excluded. A later analysis removed 592 highly shared, low-generation-probability nucleotide sequences to deal with suspected cross-contamination and a sequencing artifact. A later analysis calculated a clonal expansion index for each public chain from normalized within-repertoire ranks of inferred template counts. Generation probabilities in a later analysis came from a VDJ recombination model fitted to out-of-frame rearrangements, and those results were checked against IGoR. A later analysis scored TCR-TCR, TCR-HLA and TCR-CMV co-occurrence with hypergeometric tests, applying a repertoire-size bias correction to TCR pairs. In a later analysis, false discovery rates were estimated by permuting HLA or CMV assignments 20 times. In a later analysis, co-occurring TCRs were grouped using DBSCAN, and TCRdist sequence similarity was added for clustering within HLA-allele-positive subsets. Repertoires with fewer than 30,000 or more than 120,000 public chains, plus five repertoires with anomalous nucleotide sharing, were excluded from co-occurrence clustering. TCRdb provides this immuneACCESS table in a form limited to in-frame rearrangements. Some clones are lacking; in checked studies, under half of them reflect an unresolved V gene, and why the rest are absent is not known. V, J and clone size are taken as reported in that table, and D and trimming were inferred from the DNA itself. Here the sample has 110,000 to 150,000 clones; roughly 82% occur a single time. The top ten constitute approximately 3% of the sample.

The cohort comprised 670 or so healthy bone marrow donors. All cohort members were sampled while nominally healthy, although unrecorded immune exposures were likely present. The donor tested CMV seronegative, placing the donor among the 350 to 400 seronegative members of the cohort. Each donor provided a peripheral blood sample, and peripheral blood mononuclear cells were used for TCR beta sequencing. Genomic DNA extraction from the blood cell samples was performed with the Qiagen DNeasy Blood Extraction Kit. Concerning this clone itself: Which antigen it targets is not known. The input lacks base qualities; no much larger clone sits a single base away.

Relative to germline, V is missing 8 bases and J is missing 8 bases, with 12 bases of the junction outside any gene match. Including cysteine and phenylalanine, the CDR3 has 14 amino acids. Here the CDR3 DNA is all that survives: 42 bases in frame from base 1. CDR1 and CDR2, per the germline V gene, are MGHRA and YSYEKL. This receptor was identified in a male donor in good health and CMV-seronegative. The rearranged chain carries TRBV4-1 and TRBJ2-1, with 7 junctional bases fitting TRBD2. The sample taken for sequencing was PBMCs. For the CDR3, the sequence is CASGEGPGDHEQFF. Here is the DNA: TGCGCCAGCGGGGAGGGCCCCGGCGACCATGAGCAGTTCTTC.